These 10 T cell receptor beta chains were sequenced from one sample in a study of response to subunit inactivated influenza vaccine. A single record per CDR3 protein comes from TCRdb applying MiXCR to the RT-PCR reads. The sample yields hundreds of thousands of distinct CDR3 sequences, approximately 20% seen once. Sequenced here: PBMCs from blood, sampled about 20 months after vaccination. Receptors were obtained from a man aged 50 to 69 who received an inactivated influenza vaccine.

This clonotype was seen a few times. The genes are TRBV7-9 and TRBJ2-7; the match to TRBD2 covers 10 bases. This CDR3 has 14 amino acids. V was pared by 8 bases and J by 1 base, with 5 bases of the junction left unmatched. Germline lookup yields CDR1 SEHNR and CDR2 FQNEAQ (reference sequence). Here the CDR3 reads CASFPSGRSYEQYF. Here the CDR3 DNA reads TGTGCCAGCTTCCCTAGCGGGAGATCCTACGAGCAGTACTTC.

This sequence joins TRBV5-1 and TRBJ2-7; TRBD1 aligns across 9 bases. The CDR3 totals 13 residues. Trimming took 4 bases from V and 3 from J; bases not matched to a gene: 2. Per the germline V gene, CDR1 is SGHRS and CDR2 is YFSETQ. In nucleotides, the CDR3 is TGCGCCAGCAGCGTGGACAGGGGCTACGAGCAGTACTTC. This sequence encodes CASSVDRGYEQYF.

This clonotype has a handful of counts. The chain links TRBV4-2 to TRBJ1-5, with D hard to call. Germline loops: CDR1 LGHNA, CDR2 YNFKEQ. The CDR3 covers 16 residues. V lost 4 bases, J lost 2 bases, and 15 bases lay in between. CDR3 coding DNA: TGTGCCAGCAGCCCCCTTTGGTTAGGAGGCAATCAGCCCCAGCATTTT. Residues: CASSPLWLGGNQPQHF.

The table lists this clonotype with a few counts. The chain employs TRBV28 and TRBJ2-2; D unresolved. CDR3 length: 16 amino acids. Between the trimmed V and J ends, which lost 5 bases and 3 bases, there was a span of 16 bases. Germline V gene sequence: CDR1 MDHEN, CDR2 SYDVKM. The CDR3 DNA follows: TGTGCCAGCAGTCCCCGAGAGGCTGAGGACACCGGGGAGCTGTTTTTT. This sequence encodes CASSPREAEDTGELFF.

The chain uses TRBV2 and TRBJ2-3; TRBD2 matches at 11 bases. The V gene end was trimmed by 7 bases and the J gene end by 10 bases; junction bases not matched to a gene: 10. The CDR3 runs 14 residues. Germline CDR1 reads SNHLY; CDR2 reads FYNNEI. The CDR3 DNA follows: TGTGCCAGCACGGTGGGGACTAGCGGAGGAGCGCAGTATTTT. It is translated as CASTVGTSGGAQYF.

The V and J genes are TRBV6-2 or TRBV6-3 and TRBJ2-1; 9 nucleotides line up with TRBD2. There are 17 residues in the CDR3. Germline CDR1 is MNHEY and CDR2 is SVGEGT. With V trimmed by 2 bases and J by 0 bases, 5 bases remained unmatched. CDR3 bases: TGTGCCAGCAGTTACGTTTTTAGCGGGAGCTCCTACAATGAGCAGTTCTTC. Translation gives CASSYVFSGSSYNEQFF.

Details on this clonotype: This may come from a read error, since a much larger clone is one base off. Likely a read error: the CDR3 ends without its conserved phenylalanine or tryptophan. The chain employs TRBV12-3 or TRBV12-4 and TRBJ1-3, with a weak D call TRBD1 (5 bases). Trimming shortened V by 6 bases and J by 2 bases, and 11 bases separated the two germline ends. The CDR3 is made up of 14 amino acids. In DNA, the CDR3 is TGTGCCAGCAGGGTACAGGCGGCTGGAAACACCATATATGTT. Translated, it gives CASRVQAAGNTIYV.

The V gene is TRBV25-1, the J gene TRBJ1-4; TRBD1 aligns across 8 bases. Per the germline V gene, CDR1 is MGHDK and CDR2 is SYGVNS. CDR3 length: 16 amino acids. V shed 6 bases and J 2 bases; nucleotides not matched to a gene: 8. CDR3 protein: CASRTDRGTTNEKLFF. The CDR3 DNA reads TGTGCCAGCAGGACAGACAGGGGAACTACTAATGAAAAACTGTTTTTT. Based on the CDR3 plus reference TRBV25-1 and TRBJ1-4, the full variable domain is EADIYQTPRYLVIGTGKKITLECSQTMGHDKMYWYQQDPGMELHLIHYSYGVNSTEKGDLSSESTVSRIRTEHFPLTLESARPSHTSQYLCASRTDRGTTNEKLFFGSGTQLSVL.

The V gene is TRBV4-2, the J gene TRBJ2-1; no reliable D call. The V gene lost 1 base and the J gene lost 1 base, with 11 bases spanning the gap. The V gene's germline CDR1 is LGHNA and CDR2 YNFKEQ. The CDR3 is 16 residues long. The CDR3 protein is CASSQVPFGSYNEQFF. CDR3 sequence (DNA): TGTGCCAGCAGCCAAGTCCCTTTTGGATCCTACAATGAGCAGTTCTTC.

The chain has TRBV6-5 and TRBJ2-7; no clear D. The germline CDR1 and CDR2 sequences are MNHEY and SVGAGI. This CDR3 comprises 15 residues. The V and J ends lost 2 bases and 6 bases respectively, with 17 bases between them. This CDR3 is CASSYGPWLPPEQYF. The DNA of the CDR3 is TGTGCCAGCAGTTACGGTCCTTGGCTCCCTCCCGAGCAGTACTTC.